This T cell receptor beta chain was sequenced for a study of cytomegalovirus exposure and HLA in healthy donors. Study-wide background: HLA-typed donors were the source of about 85 million unique TCRs held in an early data release. Study outcomes and limitations: A later analysis found that most CMV-associated TCR beta chains appeared HLA-restricted.

Turning to this clone: Its antigen is not known.

In nominal health when sampled, donors likely had unrecorded immune exposures nonetheless. It was with 60 Vbeta and 13 Jbeta primers that the PCR ran. Sequenced by immunoSEQ multiplex PCR; TCRdb stores in-frame clones only, minus some. The sample gives around 140,000 clones, approximately 76% of which show up once; 1.5% to 2% is in the top ten. V shed 1 base, J shed 8 bases, and the junction held 12 bases outside the gene matches. This CDR3 contains 17 residues. Germline V gives CDR1 SEHNR, CDR2 FQNEAQ (reference sequence). This sequence was found in a man aged 35-49 years in good health and CMV-seronegative. The rearrangement uses TRBV7-9 and TRBJ2-1; the match to TRBD2 covers 9 bases. Sequencing was carried out using PBMCs. The CDR3 region has the DNA TGTGCCAGCAGCTTAGGATCGGGGGCGGGAGGGCCCTATGAGCAGTTCTTC. Residues: CASSLGSGAGGPYEQFF.